This is a list of T cell receptor beta chains from one sample in a study of human T cells and chemical hapten exposure. A single record per CDR3 protein comes from TCRdb applying MiXCR to the RACE reads. Of tens of thousands of distinct CDR3 sequences in the sample, approximately 32% were seen once. This sample comprised whole blood, obtained in connection with sensitization to the hapten diphenylcyclopropenone (DPC). All receptors derive from a man aged 35 to 55 with alopecia areata. Some clones in this sample may be carry-over from other donors' samples. The CDR3 runs from the conserved cysteine through the conserved F or W. D genes are given only for firm matches.

j_call v_call d_call cdr3_aa
TRBJ2-7 TRBV5-1 - CASSFGGTDEQYF
TRBJ1-5 TRBV12-3/TRBV12-4 - CASRSGQQPQHF
TRBJ1-4 TRBV7-6 - CASSLGEGRGEKLFF
TRBJ2-7 TRBV4-3 - CASSQVGASHYEQYF
TRBJ2-1 TRBV6-5 - CASSPGGFPYNEQFF
TRBJ2-7 TRBV7-9 TRBD2 CASSSTGTSGRDAPGRQYF
TRBJ1-6 TRBV12-3/TRBV12-4 - CASSFTGPLHF
TRBJ2-3 TRBV5-6 TRBD2 CASSLAGREGTDTQYF
TRBJ1-1 TRBV20-1 - CSARDHQPRDTEAFF
TRBJ2-3 TRBV29-1 - CSVATGGTDTQYF
TRBJ2-7 TRBV20-1 TRBD2 CSAPLSGRGEQYF
TRBJ2-5 TRBV7-9 - CASSPEARSQETQYF
TRBJ1-1 TRBV6-2/TRBV6-3 - CASSYDGEDTEAFF
TRBJ2-5 TRBV15 - CATRVGTQETQYF
TRBJ1-4 TRBV7-9 - CASILAGGGSEKLFF
TRBJ2-1 TRBV7-2 TRBD2 CASSQLAVSYNEQFF
TRBJ1-6 TRBV6-5 - CASARSSYNSPLHF
TRBJ2-7 TRBV28 - CASSLRSPPRTGEEDYEQYF
TRBJ2-6 TRBV6-4 - CASSDSGANVLTF
TRBJ2-1 TRBV7-2 TRBD2 CASSSRTSGRSNEQFF
TRBJ2-7 TRBV9 - CASSPRGLASYEQYF
TRBJ1-2 TRBV15 TRBD1 CATSRGAGTGHYGYTF
TRBJ1-2 TRBV7-2 - CASSSQDTNYGYTF
TRBJ2-2 TRBV6-5 - CASSYPDGELFF
TRBJ2-1 TRBV9 TRBD2 CASSPRLAVAGEQFF
TRBJ2-2 TRBV14 - CASSRTRTGELFF
TRBJ1-5 TRBV7-2 - CASSSRAGNQPQHF
TRBJ1-3 TRBV12-3/TRBV12-4 - CASSLGVQISGNTIYF
TRBJ2-2 TRBV29-1 TRBD1 CSVLRGRDSGELFF
TRBJ2-5 TRBV15 - CATSRWGSQETQYF
TRBJ2-2 TRBV29-1 - CSVRGDRSANPNTGELFF
TRBJ1-5 TRBV12-3/TRBV12-4 - CASSLLDRGQPQHF
TRBJ2-7 TRBV18 - CASSPNSIQGYLLGEQYF
TRBJ1-2 TRBV28 TRBD1 CASSTLTGGEGYTF
TRBJ2-1 TRBV10-3 TRBD1 CAISERQGPTHEQFF
TRBJ2-2 TRBV12-3/TRBV12-4 - CASSFGGTTHTGELFF
TRBJ1-5 TRBV30 - CAWSVRGETQPQHF
TRBJ1-5 TRBV12-3/TRBV12-4 TRBD1 CASTIGQGAGQPQHF
TRBJ2-1 TRBV18 TRBD1 CASSPLGQNYNEQFF
TRBJ1-2 TRBV28 - CASSWLGGVGYTF
TRBJ2-7 TRBV6-2/TRBV6-3 TRBD2 CASSYSKGTREGREQYF